The clone carrying this TCR beta chain has only a few counts. Its antigen is currently unknown. This sample is drawn from a study of identical twins. Everyone who donated was a healthy Caucasian. The germline V gene has CDR1 SEHNR and CDR2 FQNEAQ (reference sequence). The length of the CDR3 is 16 residues. Unmatched junction bases numbered 10, after V lost 1 base and J lost 5 bases. Template switching supplied a universal primer site; unique molecular identifiers were carried on the cDNA. TCRdb called the 5' RACE reads again in MiXCR, with one record for every CDR3 protein. The data hold about 660,000 distinct CDR3 sequences, with 8% to 9% observed a single time. Study observations and caveats: Beta clonotypes that were abundant in cord blood contained fewer insertions, a pattern absent from memory repertoires. Instead of following the same donors, the conclusions were based on cross-sectional statistical analysis.

These data also featured in a second study, about yellow fever vaccine responses in identical twins.

The chain combines TRBV7-9 with TRBJ2-7; 8 nucleotides agree with TRBD1. The source of this sequence is a young woman in good health. The sample consisted of PBMCs. The CDR3 coding sequence is TGTGCCAGCAGCTTAGGCGGGGCAGGGGGCATCAACGAGCAGTACTTC. It encodes CASSLGGAGGINEQYF. The full variable domain, in which reference TRBV7-9 and TRBJ2-7 provide the parts outside the CDR3, is DTGVSQNPRHKITKRGQNVTFRCDPISEHNRLYWYRQTLGQGPEFLTYFQNEAQLEKSRLLSDRFSAERPKGSFSTLEIQRTEQGDSAMYLCASSLGGAGGINEQYFGPGTRLTVT.